This T cell receptor beta chain is from a study of T-cell reconstitution after alpha-beta-depleted transplantation in children. Molecular barcoding with unique molecular identifiers was used for the TCRbeta library. One entry per CDR3 protein, called by TCRdb with MiXCR from the PCR reads. The sample includes some 600,000 distinct CDR3 sequences, 13% seen only once; the top ten take over 2%. This clonotype was seen a handful of times. The antigen remains undetermined. Per germline, CDR1 SGDLS and CDR2 YYNGEE. CDR3 length: 15 residues. V shed 0 bases and J 3 bases; nucleotides not matched to a gene: 6. Study conclusions and caveats: Alpha-beta T cells about two months after transplant reportedly derived from several hundred expanded graft clones. From surviving recipient T cells and thymic progenitors came the high day-60 TCRbeta diversity observed in some patients. A year post-transplant, T-cell counts and diversity derived mostly from newly produced T cells.

V usage is TRBV9 and J usage is TRBJ2-7; 7 bases match TRBD1. The source was PBMCs, mostly from graft donor cells, collected 360 days after TCRalphabeta/CD19-depleted stem cell transplant. The clonotype was recovered from a male patient aged 10 to 17 who had a stem cell transplant for acute myeloid leukemia, so the T cells may come from the graft donor. In DNA form, the CDR3 reads TGTGCCAGCAGCGTAGAAGGGACAGATCTCTACGAGCAGTACTTC. Translating it yields CASSVEGTDLYEQYF.